This record covers a single T cell receptor (beta chain). The antigen is unknown. Repertoires were generated with immunoSEQ multiplex PCR, while TCRdb's copy carries only in-frame clones and drops some. The profile shows roughly 79,000 clones, 85% to 95% of them singletons. This sample was included in a study of OX40 agonist ivuxolimab in advanced cancers. About the study: Past anti-PD-1, anti-PD-L1 or anti-CTLA-4 therapy was accepted, and 35% to 45% had received some. Whole-study results and caveats: A proportion of nonresponders additionally exhibited low normalized T-cell clonal expansion. Expanded clones belonging to CD8+ T cells outnumbered, on average, those of CD4+.

V was shortened by 1 base and J by 0 bases, with 12 bases between the two germline ends. This CDR3 spans 16 amino acids. Per the germline V gene, CDR1 is SGHVS and CDR2 is FNYEAQ. Sequenced material: CD4+ or CD8+ T cells sorted from blood, taken in a trial of the OX40 agonist ivuxolimab. The chain employs TRBV7-6 and TRBJ1-1; no clear D. This TCR came from an adult with an advanced solid tumor such as melanoma, head and neck, liver or kidney cancer. The chain's CDR3 is CASSLGFGRLNTEAFF. CDR3 nucleotide sequence: TGTGCCAGCAGCTTAGGTTTTGGACGGTTGAACACTGAAGCTTTCTTT.